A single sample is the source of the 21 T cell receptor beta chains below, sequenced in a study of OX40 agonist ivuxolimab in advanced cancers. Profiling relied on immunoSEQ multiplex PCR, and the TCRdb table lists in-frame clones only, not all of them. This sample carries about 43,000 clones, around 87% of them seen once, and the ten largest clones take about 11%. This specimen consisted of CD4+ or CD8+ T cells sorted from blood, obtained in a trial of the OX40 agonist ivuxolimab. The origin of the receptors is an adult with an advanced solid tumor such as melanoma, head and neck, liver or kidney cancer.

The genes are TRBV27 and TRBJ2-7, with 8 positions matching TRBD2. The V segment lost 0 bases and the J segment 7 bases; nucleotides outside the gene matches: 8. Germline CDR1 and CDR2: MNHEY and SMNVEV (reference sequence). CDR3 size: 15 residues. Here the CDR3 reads CASSLSGSGNREQYF. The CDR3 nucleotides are TGTGCCAGCAGTTTATCGGGTAGCGGGAATCGAGAGCAGTACTTC.

CDR3 in DNA: TGCGCCAGCAGGTTCAGGCTAGCGGAAATCCCTAGCACAGATACGCAGTATTTT. Its translation is CASRFRLAEIPSTDTQYF. V and J are TRBV5-1 and TRBJ2-3, with 7 bases aligning to TRBD2. CDR1 and CDR2 (germline): SGHRS, YFSETQ. This CDR3 is built from 18 residues. V lost 5 bases and J lost 0; bases outside the gene matches: 15.

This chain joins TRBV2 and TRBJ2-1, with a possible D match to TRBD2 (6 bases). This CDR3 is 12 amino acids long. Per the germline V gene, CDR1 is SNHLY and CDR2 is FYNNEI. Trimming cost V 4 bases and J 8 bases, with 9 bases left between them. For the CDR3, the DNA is TGTGCCAGCAGTGCGGGACTGGATGAGCAGTTCTTC. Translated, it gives CASSAGLDEQFF.

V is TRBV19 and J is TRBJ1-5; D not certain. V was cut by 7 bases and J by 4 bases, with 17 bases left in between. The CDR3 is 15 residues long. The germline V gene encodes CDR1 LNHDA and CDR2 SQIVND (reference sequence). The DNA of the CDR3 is TGTGCCAGTACCAGCAAGGCGGAAAGAAATCAGCCCCAGCATTTT. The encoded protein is CASTSKAERNQPQHF.

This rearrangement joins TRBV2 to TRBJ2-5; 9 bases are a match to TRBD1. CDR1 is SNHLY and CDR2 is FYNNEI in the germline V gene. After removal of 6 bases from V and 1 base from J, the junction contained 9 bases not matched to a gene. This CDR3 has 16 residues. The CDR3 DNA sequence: TGTGCCAGCAGCGGTCCGGGACAGGGATCCCAAGAGACCCAGTACTTC. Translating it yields CASSGPGQGSQETQYF. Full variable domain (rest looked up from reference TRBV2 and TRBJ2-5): EPEVTQTPSHQVTQMGQEVILRCVPISNHLYFYWYRQILGQKVEFLVSFYNNEISEKSEIFDDQFSVERPDGSNFTLKIRSTKLEDSAMYFCASSGPGQGSQETQYFGPGTRLLVL.

The CDR3 here is CASSYWDANYGYTF. CDR3 DNA: TGTGCCAGCAGTTACTGGGACGCCAACTATGGCTACACCTTC. V gene TRBV6-6 combines with J gene TRBJ1-2, with D perhaps TRBD1 (5 bases). From germline, CDR1 is MNHNY and CDR2 SVGAGI (reference sequence). The V gene lost 1 base and the J gene lost 2 bases, with 8 bases spanning the gap. This CDR3 contains 14 residues.

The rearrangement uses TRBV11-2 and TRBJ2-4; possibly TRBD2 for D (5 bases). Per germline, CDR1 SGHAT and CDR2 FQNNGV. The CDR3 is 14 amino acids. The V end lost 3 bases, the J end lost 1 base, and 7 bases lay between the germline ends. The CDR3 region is CASSFPGAKNIQYF. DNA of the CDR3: TGTGCCAGCAGCTTTCCGGGGGCCAAAAACATTCAGTACTTC.

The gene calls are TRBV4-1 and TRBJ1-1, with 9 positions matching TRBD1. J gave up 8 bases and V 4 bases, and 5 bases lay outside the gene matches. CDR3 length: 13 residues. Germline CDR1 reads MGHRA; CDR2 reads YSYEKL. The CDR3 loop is CASSPGTGKEAFF. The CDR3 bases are TGCGCCAGCAGCCCAGGGACAGGGAAGGAAGCTTTCTTT.

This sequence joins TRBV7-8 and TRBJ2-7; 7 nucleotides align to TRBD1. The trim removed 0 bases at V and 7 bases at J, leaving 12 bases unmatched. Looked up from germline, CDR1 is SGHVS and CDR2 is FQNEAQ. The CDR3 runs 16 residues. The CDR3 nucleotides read TGTGCCAGCAGCTTAGCGGGACAGACATACAAGGTAGAGCAGTACTTC. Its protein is CASSLAGQTYKVEQYF.

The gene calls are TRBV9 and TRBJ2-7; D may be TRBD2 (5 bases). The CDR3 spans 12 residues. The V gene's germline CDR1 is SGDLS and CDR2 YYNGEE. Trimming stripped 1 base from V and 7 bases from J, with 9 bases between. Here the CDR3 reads CASSVNGREQYF. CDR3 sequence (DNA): TGTGCCAGCAGCGTAAATGGGAGAGAGCAGTACTTC.

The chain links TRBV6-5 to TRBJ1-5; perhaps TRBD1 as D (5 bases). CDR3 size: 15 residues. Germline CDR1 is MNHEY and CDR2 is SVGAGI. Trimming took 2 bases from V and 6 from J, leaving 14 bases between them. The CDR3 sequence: CASSYGAGWGQPQHF. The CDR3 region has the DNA TGTGCCAGCAGTTACGGGGCAGGATGGGGTCAGCCCCAGCATTTT.

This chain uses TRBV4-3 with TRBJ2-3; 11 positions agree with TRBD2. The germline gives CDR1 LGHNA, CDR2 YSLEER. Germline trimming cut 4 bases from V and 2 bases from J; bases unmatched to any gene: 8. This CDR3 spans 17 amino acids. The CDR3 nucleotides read TGCGCCAGCAGCCTTGGACTAGCGGGTGCTACCACAGATACGCAGTATTTT. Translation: CASSLGLAGATTDTQYF.

The CDR3 is CASSAGTTYEQYF. CDR3 nucleotides: TGTGCCAGCAGCGCCGGTACGACCTACGAGCAGTACTTC. This chain uses TRBV9 with TRBJ2-7, with no clear D. The ends were cut back, 3 bases at V and 2 bases at J, with 9 bases in the middle. Per germline, CDR1 SGDLS and CDR2 YYNGEE. This CDR3 is built from 13 residues.

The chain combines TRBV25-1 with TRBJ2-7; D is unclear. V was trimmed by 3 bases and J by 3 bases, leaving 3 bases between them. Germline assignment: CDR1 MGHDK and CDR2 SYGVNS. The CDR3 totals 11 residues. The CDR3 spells CASSEGYEQYF. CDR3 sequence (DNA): TGTGCCAGCAGTGAGGGCTACGAGCAGTACTTC.

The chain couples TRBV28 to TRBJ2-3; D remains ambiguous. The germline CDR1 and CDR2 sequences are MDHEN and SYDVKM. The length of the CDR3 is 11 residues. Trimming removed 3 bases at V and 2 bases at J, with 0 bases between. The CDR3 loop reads CASSFTDTQYF. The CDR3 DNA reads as TGTGCCAGCAGTTTCACAGATACGCAGTATTTT.

CDR3 region: CASRYGACTDTQYF. As DNA, the CDR3 is TGTGCCAGCAGGTACGGCGCCTGCACAGATACGCAGTATTTT. The V call is TRBV11-3, the J call TRBJ2-3; D gene ambiguous. There are 14 residues in the CDR3. The germline CDR1 and CDR2 sequences are SGHNT and YENEEA. The V and J ends lost 6 bases and 1 base respectively, with 11 bases between them.

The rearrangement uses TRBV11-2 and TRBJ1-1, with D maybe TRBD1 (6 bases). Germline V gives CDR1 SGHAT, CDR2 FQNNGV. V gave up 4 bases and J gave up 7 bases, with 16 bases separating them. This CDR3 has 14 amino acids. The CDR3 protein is CASSSGGGPIEAFF. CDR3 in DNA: TGTGCCAGCAGCTCCGGAGGGGGGCCGATTGAAGCTTTCTTT.

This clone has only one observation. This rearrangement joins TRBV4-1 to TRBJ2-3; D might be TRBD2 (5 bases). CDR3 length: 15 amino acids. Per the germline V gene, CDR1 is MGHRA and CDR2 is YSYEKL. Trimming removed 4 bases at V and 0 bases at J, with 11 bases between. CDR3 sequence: CASSRRGPSTDTQYF. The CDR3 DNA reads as TGCGCCAGCAGCCGTAGAGGGCCTAGCACAGATACGCAGTATTTT.

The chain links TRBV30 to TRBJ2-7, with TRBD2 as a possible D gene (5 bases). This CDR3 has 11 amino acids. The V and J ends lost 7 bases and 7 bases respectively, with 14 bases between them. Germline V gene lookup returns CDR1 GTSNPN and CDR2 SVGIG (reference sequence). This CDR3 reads CASSEGFEQYF. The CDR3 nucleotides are TGTGCCTCCTCAGAGGGCTTTGAGCAGTACTTC.

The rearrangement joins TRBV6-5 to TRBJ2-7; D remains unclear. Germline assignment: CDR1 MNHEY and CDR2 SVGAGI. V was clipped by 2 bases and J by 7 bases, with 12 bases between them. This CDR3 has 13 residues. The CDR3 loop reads CASSYGSTAEQYF. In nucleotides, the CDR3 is TGTGCCAGCAGTTACGGGTCCACGGCGGAGCAGTACTTC.

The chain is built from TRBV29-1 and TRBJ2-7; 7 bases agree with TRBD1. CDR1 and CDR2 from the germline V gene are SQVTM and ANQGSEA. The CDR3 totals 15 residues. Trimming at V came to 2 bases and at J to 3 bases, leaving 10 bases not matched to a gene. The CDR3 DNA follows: TGCAGCGTTGAATCCGGCAGGGGGATACTCTACGAGCAGTACTTC. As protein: CSVESGRGILYEQYF.